Reported below is one T cell receptor beta chain. The antigen is undetermined. Method: immunoSEQ multiplex PCR; TCRdb's copy keeps in-frame clones and lacks some. The data hold 150,000 or so clones, with over 90% observed a single time. This record belongs to a study of T cell responses to AZD1222 COVID-19 vaccine. General observations from the study: There were mostly white British donors and more females than males, and clonal diversity was possibly underestimated. Targeting of unmutated variant regions was reportedly seen in nearly half of spike-specific TCRs. Without day 14 samples, only post-peak T cell repertoires were studied. Once two AZD1222 doses were given, Spike-specific TCR breadth and depth went up.

Sequencing used peripheral blood, obtained 28 days after the second AZD1222 dose. This TCR came from an adult who received the AZD1222 COVID-19 vaccine.

The CDR3 loop reads CASRGPSYTEAFF. CDR3 DNA sequence: TGTGCCAGCAGGGGGCCCAGCTACACTGAAGCTTTCTTT. V gene TRBV28 combines with J gene TRBJ1-1; tentative D call: TRBD1 (5 bases). CDR1 and CDR2 from the germline V gene are MDHEN and SYDVKM. Between the trimmed V and J ends, which lost 6 bases and 3 bases, there was a span of 11 bases. This CDR3 region has 13 residues.